Listed below are T cell receptor beta chains from one sample, sequenced in a study of Graves' ophthalmopathy and Graves' hyperthyroidism. TCRdb reprocessed the multiplex PCR reads with MiXCR, giving one entry per CDR3 protein. The sample gives fewer than 350,000 distinct CDR3 sequences, roughly 15% of which show up once; 9% to 15% is in the top ten. Sequencing input: peripheral blood. These receptors all stem from an adult man with Graves' ophthalmopathy. Each CDR3 is given without its conserved first and last residue. A D gene is named only where the DNA matches it firmly.

V gene | D gene | CDR3 protein
TRBV19 | TRBD1 | ASRPGQGFSGYT
TRBV12-3/TRBV12-4 | - | ASSLELSQRNTEAF
TRBV11-2 | TRBD2 | ASSRGLAGETSGANVLT
TRBV24-1 | - | ATSGNSNQPQH
TRBV7-7 | TRBD1 | ASSLVVGQGETQY
TRBV20-1 | - | SALGNYGYT
TRBV28 | - | ASSRMDTGAGNTIS
TRBV6-1 | TRBD1 | ASTKTGAMITMYGYT
TRBV11-2 | - | ASSSSGVGGGTEAF
TRBV7-3 | TRBD2 | ASSPYGGDYEQY